This TCR beta chain is drawn from a study of spatial heterogeneity in lung cancer. The wider study: Unique TCR and UMI combinations averaged more than ten appearances each in raw reads. Findings of the study overall: The study found ubiquitous expanded tumor TCRs in blood more at resection than follow-up.

TCRdb analysed the 5' RACE reads with MiXCR anew, one entry per CDR3 protein. The data show some 30,000 distinct CDR3 sequences, 5% to 6.5% seen once. As for time point: blood at routine non-recurrence follow-up after resection. Unsorted whole RNA of tumor, nontumor lung or frozen PBMC was sequenced. Germline-derived CDR1 and CDR2 are SGHDN and FVKESK. The CDR3 is made up of 14 amino acids. V was shortened by 4 bases and J by 1 base, with 10 bases between the two germline ends. This clonotype appeared many times. Antigen specificity is unknown. The chain employs TRBV14 and TRBJ1-1; no clear D. Sequences were derived from PBMCs, sampled at follow-up. This clonotype was sampled from a female donor with early-stage non-small cell lung cancer. This CDR3 reads CASSPGTANTEAFF. CDR3 nucleotide sequence: TGTGCCAGCAGCCCGGGTACAGCGAACACTGAAGCTTTCTTT.